A selection of T cell receptor beta chains follows, all from one sample in a study of blood T cell repertoires in COVID-19. Assay: immunoSEQ multiplex PCR; the TCRdb copy retains only in-frame clones and omits some. Counted here are some 190,000 clones, approximately 85% occurring once; the ten biggest clones make up about 10%. Sequenced sample: peripheral blood. Receptor source: a human donor with active or convalescent COVID-19. The donor label of this sample is uncertain. Each CDR3 is given with its conserved first and last residue. Each record gives: clone size, V gene, J gene, D gene, CDR3 protein, CDR3 DNA. A D gene is named only where the DNA matches it firmly. Rows may omit the clone size; those that give it use once, few, many or a size class.

.	TRBV9	TRBJ1-4	.	CASSPPGVGEKLFF	TGTGCCAGCAGCCCCCCAGGGGTAGGAGAAAAACTGTTTTTT
.	TRBV9	TRBJ2-2	.	CASSEGIGGAANTGELFF	TGTGCCAGCAGCGAGGGGATCGGGGGAGCCGCGAACACCGGGGAGCTGTTTTTT
.	TRBV3-1/TRBV3-2	TRBJ1-6	TRBD1	CASSQGAAGGWSPLHF	TGTGCCAGCAGCCAAGGGGCGGCAGGGGGCTGGTCACCCCTCCACTTT
.	TRBV5-3	TRBJ2-3	.	CARSLGLARERSDTQYF	TGTGCCAGAAGCTTGGGTCTAGCGAGGGAGAGATCAGATACGCAGTATTTT
.	TRBV7-2	TRBJ2-7	.	CASSSRQVSSYEQYF	TGTGCCAGCAGCTCTAGACAGGTGTCCTCCTACGAGCAGTACTTC
.	TRBV2	TRBJ2-1	TRBD2	CASSVQGGRVQFF	TGTGCCAGCAGCGTCCAGGGCGGGAGGGTCCAGTTCTTC
.	TRBV10-3	TRBJ1-1	TRBD1	CAIASGGSTTEAFF	TGTGCCATCGCCTCAGGGGGCTCAACTACTGAAGCTTTCTTT
.	TRBV30	TRBJ2-3	TRBD1	CAPPRCDRGPPFCGDTQYF	TGTGCTCCTCCCCGGTGTGACAGGGGGCCCCCTTTTTGTGGAGATACGCAGTATTTT
.	TRBV7-6	TRBJ1-2	.	CASSLALGGGDAYGYTF	TGTGCCAGCAGCTTAGCGCTTGGCGGGGGAGACGCCTATGGCTACACCTTC
.	TRBV9	TRBJ1-2	.	CASSVDLGAKRYGYTF	TGTGCCAGCAGCGTAGATCTGGGGGCAAAACGGTATGGCTACACCTTC
.	TRBV7-9	TRBJ2-1	.	CASSSIRGFVGTEQFF	TGTGCCAGCAGCTCCATCAGGGGTTTCGTTGGGACTGAGCAGTTCTTC
.	TRBV29-1	TRBJ2-1	.	CSSQKGAGYNEQFF	TGCAGCTCCCAAAAAGGGGCCGGGTACAATGAGCAGTTCTTC
.	TRBV27	TRBJ2-5	TRBD2	CASSSGRGQETQYF	TGTGCCAGCAGTTCCGGGCGGGGGCAAGAGACCCAGTACTTC
.	TRBV11-3	TRBJ1-1	.	CASSLEGDTEAFF	TGTGCCAGCAGCTTAGAAGGAGACACTGAAGCTTTCTTT
.	TRBV7-6	TRBJ2-7	TRBD1	CASSANRDRAPYEQYF	TGTGCCAGCAGCGCGAACCGGGACAGGGCGCCCTACGAGCAGTACTTC
.	TRBV2	TRBJ2-1	TRBD1	CASRESTGESEQFF	TGTGCCAGCAGGGAGTCCACAGGGGAGAGTGAGCAGTTCTTC
.	TRBV2	TRBJ2-3	TRBD2	CASSDAASGSTDTQYF	TGTGCCAGCAGTGATGCGGCTAGCGGGAGCACAGATACGCAGTATTTT
.	TRBV7-8	TRBJ1-3	.	CASSHARVLAGNTIYF	TGTGCCAGCAGCCACGCCCGGGTGCTGGCTGGAAACACCATATATTTT
.	TRBV10-1	TRBJ2-1	TRBD2	CASSDWGTRGDEQFF	TGCGCCAGCAGTGACTGGGGTACTCGGGGGGATGAGCAGTTCTTC
.	TRBV28	TRBJ1-1	.	CASSYPPGNTEAFF	TGTGCCAGCAGTTATCCCCCGGGGAACACTGAAGCTTTCTTT
.	TRBV30	TRBJ1-5	.	CAWSVQGNQPQHF	TGTGCCTGGAGTGTACAGGGCAATCAGCCCCAGCATTTT
.	TRBV3-1/TRBV3-2	TRBJ1-6	.	CASSQEQGFSPLHF	TGTGCCAGCAGCCAAGAGCAGGGGTTTTCACCCCTCCACTTT
.	TRBV12-3/TRBV12-4	TRBJ2-3	.	CASSQTDTQYF	TGTGCCAGCAGCCAGACAGATACGCAGTATTTT
once	TRBV30	TRBJ2-7	TRBD2	CAWTTSGATYEQYF	TGTGCCTGGACTACTAGCGGGGCCACCTACGAGCAGTACTTC
.	TRBV18	TRBJ1-1	.	CASSPKAGNVVSTEAFF	TGTGCCAGCTCACCTAAGGCAGGAAATGTGGTGAGCACTGAAGCTTTCTTT
.	TRBV19	TRBJ2-3	TRBD2	CASASGGTGDTQYF	TGTGCCAGTGCTAGCGGGGGGACCGGAGATACGCAGTATTTT
.	TRBV6-5	TRBJ2-1	.	CASTPGIYNEQFF	TGTGCCAGTACCCCCGGGATCTACAATGAGCAGTTCTTC
.	TRBV9	TRBJ1-3	TRBD1	CASSVEIAREGAAAAGNTIYF	TGTGCCAGCAGCGTAGAAATCGCGCGAGAGGGGGCCGCGGCGGCTGGAAACACCATATATTTT
.	TRBV6-5	TRBJ2-1	TRBD2	CASSYSSGGAHEQFF	TGTGCCAGCAGTTACTCTAGCGGGGGGGCCCATGAGCAGTTCTTC
.	TRBV6-4	TRBJ2-3	TRBD2	CASSDPRLAGGTDTQYF	TGTGCCAGCAGTGACCCTAGACTAGCGGGGGGCACAGATACGCAGTATTTT
.	TRBV6-5	TRBJ2-3	TRBD2	CASSYRLAGGRDTQYF	TGTGCCAGCAGTTACAGGCTAGCGGGAGGGCGAGATACGCAGTATTTT
.	TRBV6-2/TRBV6-3	TRBJ1-5	.	CASSYSRNNQPQHF	TGTGCCAGCAGTTATTCCAGAAACAATCAGCCCCAGCATTTT
.	TRBV6-2/TRBV6-3	TRBJ1-1	.	CASSYSTRSNTEAFF	TGTGCCAGCAGTTACTCGACACGCTCGAACACTGAAGCTTTCTTT
.	TRBV27	TRBJ1-6	.	CASSLAGTMRSPLHF	TGTGCCAGCAGTTTGGCCGGGACAATGAGGTCACCCCTCCACTTT
.	TRBV9	TRBJ2-7	TRBD2	CASSQAGGHEQYF	TGTGCCAGCAGCCAAGCGGGAGGGCACGAGCAGTACTTC
.	TRBV12-3/TRBV12-4	TRBJ1-4	.	CASRNSEKLFF	TGTGCCAGCAGAAACAGCGAAAAACTGTTTTTT
.	TRBV13	TRBJ1-2	TRBD1	CASSFQGAGYGYTF	TGTGCCAGCAGCTTCCAGGGGGCCGGCTATGGCTACACCTTC
.	TRBV3-1/TRBV3-2	TRBJ2-3	TRBD1	CASSHQGGASDTQYF	TGTGCCAGCAGCCACCAAGGGGGCGCGTCAGATACGCAGTATTTT
.	TRBV6-2/TRBV6-3	TRBJ1-5	.	CASSYSRGNQPQHF	TGTGCCAGCAGTTACTCTCGGGGTAATCAGCCCCAGCATTTT
.	TRBV19	TRBJ2-2	TRBD1	CASMGPGQGASTGELFF	TGTGCCAGTATGGGTCCGGGACAGGGGGCTAGCACCGGGGAGCTGTTTTTT
.	TRBV7-2	TRBJ1-5	.	CASSLSGTLGNQPQHF	TGTGCCAGCAGCTTAAGCGGGACTTTGGGGAATCAGCCCCAGCATTTT